The present T cell receptor (beta chain) was sequenced within a study of beta chain features in type 1 diabetes. Expressed TCRB transcripts were sequenced because the isolated RNA had all been reverse transcribed beforehand. The assay was immunoSEQ multiplex PCR, and TCRdb's table has in-frame clones only and misses some. Of 200,000 to 250,000 clones listed, 7.5% to 10% are singletons. A few counts support this clone. The receptor was derived from a woman under 30 in good health. The sequenced material came from naive CD4+ T cells from blood.

CDR3 DNA sequence: TGTGCCAGCAGCCCATCCCGGGGACAGATAATACATAGCAATCAGCCCCAGCATTTT. Residues: CASSPSRGQIIHSNQPQHF. V and J are TRBV21-1 and TRBJ1-5; the table's D gene call, TRBD1, was not cross checked with the DNA. TRBV21-1 is noted as a pseudogene. The length of the CDR3 is 19 residues.